This paragraph reports one T cell receptor (beta chain). The data stem from a study of blood T cell repertoires in COVID-19. Study at large: The samples span acute and convalescent COVID-19 from the United States, Italy and Spain. Sources were T cells, B-cell-depleted T cells, or PBMCs; the material itself was cDNA or gDNA.

Germline CDR1 reads MNHEY; CDR2 reads SMNVEV (reference sequence). Unmatched junction bases numbered 9, after V lost 10 bases and J lost 6 bases. This CDR3 is built from 12 residues. Original analysis: Using reference gene primer amplification, nucleated cell counts were estimated. Measured with immunoSEQ multiplex PCR; TCRdb has only the in-frame clones, and not every one. V, J and clone size are those of that table, while D and trimming were read from the DNA. The sample lists a few hundred thousand clones, about 88% seen once, with around 3.6% in the top ten. The TCR was taken from a man aged 18 to 30 with active or convalescent COVID-19. Sample: peripheral blood. The V call is TRBV27, the J call TRBJ2-7; 7 bases are shared with TRBD2. CDR3 bases: TGTGCCACCTGGGAGGGTGCGGGCGAGCAGTACTTC. This translates into CATWEGAGEQYF.